The clone carrying this TCR beta chain appeared once. The target antigen is unknown. This sample is part of a study of Ad26.COV2.S vaccination and SARS-CoV-2 variants. Study as a whole: The COV1001 Ad26.COV2.S trial arm included the donor.

TCRdb's table, derived via immunoSEQ multiplex PCR, lists solely in-frame clones and lacks some. The sample records about 460,000 clones, 89% being singletons. Study observations and caveats: Substantial breadth was reportedly displayed by spike-specific CD8+ and CD4+ T cell responses after vaccination. Analytic work on TCR breadth and depth might have understated the full extent of total T cell responses.

The V gene's germline CDR1 is SGHAT and CDR2 FQDESV (reference sequence). The CDR3 runs to 15 residues. J was trimmed by 3 bases and V by 5 bases; bases with no gene match: 6. Described treatment: 15 to 20 received Ad26.COV2.S at low or high dose, single or two shots; several received placebo; per-sample allocation not given. Material that was analyzed had been drawn on day 63 after the first vaccine or placebo injection. An adult donor aged 18-55 years was enrolled in Boston. V usage is TRBV11-1 and J usage is TRBJ1-4; the match to TRBD1 covers 7 bases. The sample consisted of peripheral blood, taken in a trial of Ad26.COV2.S vaccine versus placebo. This TCR was sampled from a person aged 18-60 years who received the Ad26.COV2.S COVID-19 vaccine or a placebo. The chain's CDR3 is CASSAYRGANEKLFF. The CDR3 DNA reads as TGTGCCAGCAGCGCTTACAGGGGAGCTAATGAAAAACTGTTTTTT.